The 13 T cell receptor beta chains listed next were all sequenced from one sample in a study of early T cells in non-severe SARS-CoV-2 infection. TCRdb analysed the 5' RACE reads with MiXCR anew, one entry per CDR3 protein. The sample holds tens of thousands of distinct CDR3 sequences, over 10% seen once. The specimen was whole blood. The receptor source for this set is an adult who was a healthcare worker with PCR-confirmed SARS-CoV-2 infection or an uninfected control (not recorded which).

The CDR3 DNA reads as TGTGCCAGCAGCTATGGGGTCACTGAAGCTTTCTTT. Protein: CASSYGVTEAFF. This rearrangement joins TRBV5-4 to TRBJ1-1; D is uncertain. In germline, CDR1 is SGHNT, CDR2 YYREEE (reference sequence). The V gene lost 3 bases and the J gene lost 4 bases, with 7 bases spanning the gap. The CDR3 sequence is 12 residues long.

This clonotype has more than one count but fewer than ten. The chain recombines TRBV2 with TRBJ2-7; the match to TRBD1 covers 11 bases. The junction had 4 bases not matched to a gene; V was cut back by 3 bases and J by 3 bases. Germline CDR1 and CDR2: SNHLY and FYNNEI. The CDR3 sequence is 15 residues long. In nucleotides, the CDR3 is TGTGCCAGCAGTGAGAGGACAGGGGGCCTCTACGAGCAGTACTTC. Translating gives CASSERTGGLYEQYF.

This clonotype was seen repeatedly, ten times or more. J is TRBJ1-1 and V is TRBV7-6, with D uncertain. In germline, CDR1 is SGHVS, CDR2 FNYEAQ. V was clipped by 3 bases and J by 1 base, with 6 bases between them. The CDR3 has 13 amino acids. In nucleotides, the CDR3 is TGTGCCAGCAGCTTCAGCCCGAACACTGAAGCTTTCTTT. It yields the protein CASSFSPNTEAFF.

This clonotype has just one count. Mismatch with germline at one junction end may stem from a read error. The rearrangement links TRBV2 to TRBJ1-1; D is unresolved. From germline, CDR1 is SNHLY and CDR2 FYNNEI. The CDR3 runs 10 residues. The CDR3: CASSEAQLRF. The CDR3 region has the DNA TGTGCCAGCAGTGAAGCCCAGCTTAGATTT.

This clonotype appeared many times. The rearrangement uses TRBV7-2 and TRBJ2-7, with D unclear. This CDR3 spans 15 amino acids. V was clipped by 3 bases and J by 0 bases, with 12 bases between them. Germline V CDR1 and CDR2: SGHTA, FQGNSA. This CDR3 reads CASSLGSRRSYEQYF. In nucleotides, the CDR3 is TGTGCCAGCAGCTTGGGTTCGCGTCGCTCCTACGAGCAGTACTTC.

This clonotype was seen at least ten times. V usage is TRBV18 and J usage is TRBJ1-2, with TRBD1 identical over 8 bases. CDR1 and CDR2 from the germline V gene are KGHSH and LQKENI. The length of the CDR3 is 14 residues. With 6 bases clipped from V and 6 bases from J, the junction kept 9 bases outside the gene matches. CDR3 bases: TGTGCCAGCTCTAACACGGACAGGGCACATGGCTACACCTTC. Protein: CASSNTDRAHGYTF.

The gene calls are TRBV29-1 and TRBJ2-4, with TRBD2 matching over 7 bases. J gave up 0 bases and V 3 bases, and 5 bases lay outside the gene matches. CDR1 and CDR2 from the germline V gene are SQVTM and ANQGSEA. The CDR3 spans 15 residues. The CDR3 nucleotides are TGCAGCGTTGAGGGGGGGATTGGAGCCAAAAACATTCAGTACTTC. It translates to CSVEGGIGAKNIQYF.

This clonotype was detected ten times or more. V usage is TRBV10-2 and J usage is TRBJ1-1; D gene uncertain. This CDR3 is 14 amino acids long. CDR1 and CDR2 (germline): WSHSY, SAAADI. The germline V and J ends were trimmed by 6 bases and 3 bases, with 14 bases remaining between them. The CDR3 is CASRPGGDYTEAFF. Here the CDR3 DNA reads TGCGCCAGCAGGCCCGGAGGAGATTACACTGAAGCTTTCTTT.

A few counts support this clonotype. The chain recombines TRBV18 with TRBJ2-1, with 10 bases identical to TRBD2. After removal of 3 bases from V and 6 bases from J, the junction contained 8 bases not matched to a gene. This CDR3 has 16 residues. Per the germline V gene, CDR1 is KGHSH and CDR2 is LQKENI. CDR3 DNA: TGTGCCAGCTCACCGACGGGACTAGCGTTCTCCAATGAGCAGTTCTTC. Its translation: CASSPTGLAFSNEQFF. Based on the CDR3 plus reference TRBV18 and TRBJ2-1, the full variable domain is NAGVMQNPRHLVRRRGQEARLRCSPMKGHSHVYWYRQLPEEGLKFMVYLQKENIIDESGMPKERFSAEFPKEGPSILRIQQVVRGDSAAYFCASSPTGLAFSNEQFFGPGTRLTVL.

This clonotype was observed a handful of times. This chain joins TRBV6-4 and TRBJ2-1; perhaps D is TRBD1 or TRBD2 (5 bases each). Trimming stripped 5 bases from V and 5 bases from J, with 10 bases between. Germline V gene data show CDR1 as MRHNA and CDR2 as SNTAGT. The CDR3 runs 13 residues. The CDR3 sequence: CASSPGPNNEQFF. CDR3 nucleotides: TGTGCCAGCAGTCCGGGGCCTAACAATGAGCAGTTCTTC.

This clonotype appeared many times. CDR3 sequence: CAWSARAESSYNSPLHF. The CDR3, as DNA: TGTGCCTGGAGCGCACGGGCCGAAAGCTCCTATAATTCACCCCTCCACTTT. This chain connects TRBV30 to TRBJ1-6; no clear D. The V gene lost 3 bases and the J gene lost 0 bases, with 15 bases spanning the gap. From germline, CDR1 is GTSNPN and CDR2 SVGIG (reference sequence). CDR3 size: 17 residues.

This clonotype was observed many times. This chain connects TRBV7-9 to TRBJ2-5; no definite D call. CDR3 length: 12 residues. Germline CDR1 SEHNR, CDR2 FQNEAQ (reference sequence). V lost 6 bases to trimming and J lost 5 bases, with 10 bases between them. The CDR3 reads CASSPPAETQYF. In DNA, the CDR3 is TGTGCCAGCAGTCCCCCAGCGGAGACCCAGTACTTC. The full variable domain, its missing parts supplied by reference TRBV7-9 and TRBJ2-5, is DTGVSQNPRHKITKRGQNVTFRCDPISEHNRLYWYRQTLGQGPEFLTYFQNEAQLEKSRLLSDRFSAERPKGSFSTLEIQRTEQGDSAMYLCASSPPAETQYFGPGTRLLVL.

The chain recombines TRBV2 with TRBJ1-2, with D possibly being TRBD1 (6 bases). Between the trimmed V and J ends, which lost 8 bases and 6 bases, there was a span of 19 bases. This CDR3 region has 14 residues. Germline V lookup: CDR1 SNHLY, CDR2 FYNNEI. Here the CDR3 DNA reads TGTGCCAGCCTACACAGGGCTACGCTAGATGGCTACACCTTC. It specifies CASLHRATLDGYTF.